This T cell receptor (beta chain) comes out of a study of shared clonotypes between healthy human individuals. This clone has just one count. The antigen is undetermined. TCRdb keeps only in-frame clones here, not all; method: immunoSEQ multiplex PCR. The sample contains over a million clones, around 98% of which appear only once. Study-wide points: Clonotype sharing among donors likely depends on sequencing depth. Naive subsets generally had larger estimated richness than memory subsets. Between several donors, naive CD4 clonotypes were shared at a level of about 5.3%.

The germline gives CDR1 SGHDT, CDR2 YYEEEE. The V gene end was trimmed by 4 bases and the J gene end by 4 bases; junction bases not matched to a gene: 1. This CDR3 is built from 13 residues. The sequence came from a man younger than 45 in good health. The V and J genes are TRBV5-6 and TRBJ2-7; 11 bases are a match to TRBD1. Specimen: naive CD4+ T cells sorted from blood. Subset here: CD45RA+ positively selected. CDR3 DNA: TGTGCCAGCAGCGGGGACAGGGGGTACGAGCAGTACTTC. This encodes CASSGDRGYEQYF.